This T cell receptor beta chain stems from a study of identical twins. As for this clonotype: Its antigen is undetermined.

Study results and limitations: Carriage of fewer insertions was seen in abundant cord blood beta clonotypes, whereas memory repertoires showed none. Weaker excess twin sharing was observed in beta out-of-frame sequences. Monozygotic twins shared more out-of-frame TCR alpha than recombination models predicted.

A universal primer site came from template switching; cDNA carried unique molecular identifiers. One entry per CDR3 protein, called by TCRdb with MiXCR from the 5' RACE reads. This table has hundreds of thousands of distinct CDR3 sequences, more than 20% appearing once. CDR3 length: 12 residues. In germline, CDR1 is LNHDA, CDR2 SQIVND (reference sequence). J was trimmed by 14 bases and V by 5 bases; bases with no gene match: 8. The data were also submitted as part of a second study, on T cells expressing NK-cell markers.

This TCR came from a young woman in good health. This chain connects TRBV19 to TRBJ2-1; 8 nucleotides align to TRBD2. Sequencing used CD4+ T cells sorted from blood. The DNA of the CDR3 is TGTGCCAGTAGTTCTCGGGGTAGCGGGAAGTTCTTC. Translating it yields CASSSRGSGKFF.